The 28 T cell receptor beta chains listed next were all sequenced from one sample in a study of shared clonotypes between healthy human individuals. The table came from immunoSEQ multiplex PCR; TCRdb's copy has only in-frame clones and leaves some out. The data show about 520,000 clones, with over 70% seen just once and roughly an eighth held by the top ten. Sequencing was done on a sample of PBMCs. Receptor source: a woman aged 40 to 49 in good health. Some clones in this sample may be carry-over from other donors' samples.

The gene calls are TRBV6-1 and TRBJ1-5; the match to TRBD1 covers 9 bases. Germline assignment: CDR1 MNHNS and CDR2 SASEGT. This CDR3 is built from 16 residues. V was pared by 4 bases and J by 6 bases, with 10 bases of the junction left unmatched. DNA of the CDR3: TGTGCCAGCAGTGGTCCCGGGACAGGGTGGGGTCAGCCCCAGCATTTT. It is translated as CASSGPGTGWGQPQHF.

Within the sample, this clone is medium-sized. The sample holds other DNA sequences that translate to the same CDR3. This sequence joins TRBV20-1 and TRBJ2-5, with a possible D match to TRBD1 (6 bases). This CDR3 has 11 residues. Germline V gene data show CDR1 as DFQATT and CDR2 as SNEGSKA (reference sequence). The CDR3 loop is CSGQLGETQYF. In DNA, the CDR3 is TGCAGCGGACAGTTAGGAGAGACCCAGTACTTC.

V usage is TRBV5-1 and J usage is TRBJ2-2, with D possibly being TRBD1 (7 bases). The ends were cut back, 1 base at V and 4 bases at J, with 11 bases in the middle. CDR1 and CDR2 from the germline V gene are SGHRS and YFSETQ. The CDR3 totals 15 residues. CDR3 in DNA: TGCGCCAGCAGCTTGTGGCAGGGGGGCACCGGGGAGCTGTTTTTT. Translation: CASSLWQGGTGELFF.

The chain has TRBV5-4 and TRBJ1-2; 10 bases agree with TRBD1. Germline V gene sequence: CDR1 SGHNT, CDR2 YYREEE (reference sequence). The CDR3 extends over 17 amino acids. The trim removed 4 bases at V and 6 bases at J, leaving 15 bases unmatched. The CDR3 DNA follows: TGTGCCAGCAGCCAACCGGGACAGGGGTTCGTCAGTGATGGCTACACCTTC. As protein: CASSQPGQGFVSDGYTF.

About this clone: Other nucleotide sequences in the sample specify the same CDR3. The chain recombines TRBV2 with TRBJ2-2, with a tentative D call TRBD2 (5 bases). This CDR3 contains 14 residues. Trimming left V 2 bases short and J 4 bases short, with 8 bases between. Per germline, CDR1 SNHLY and CDR2 FYNNEI. The CDR3 DNA follows: TGTGCCAGCAGTGAATCCGGGGTCACCGGGGAGCTGTTTTTT. Translating gives CASSESGVTGELFF.

The J gene is TRBJ1-1, the V gene TRBV4-2, with 11 positions matching TRBD1. Germline assignment: CDR1 LGHNA and CDR2 YNFKEQ. With V trimmed by 1 base and J by 4 bases, 8 bases remained unmatched. This CDR3 contains 17 residues. The CDR3: CASSQAPDRGLGTEAFF. Here the CDR3 DNA reads TGTGCCAGCAGCCAAGCTCCGGACAGGGGGCTGGGCACTGAAGCTTTCTTT.

The V gene is TRBV19, the J gene TRBJ1-1; 9 nucleotides match TRBD1. V trimming: 6 bases; J trimming: 5 bases; junction bases outside the gene matches: 7. The CDR3 runs 14 residues. Germline V CDR1 and CDR2: LNHDA, SQIVND (reference sequence). The CDR3 nucleotides are TGTGCCAGTAGCCTTCAGACAGGGGGGACTGAAGCTTTCTTT. This gives the protein CASSLQTGGTEAFF.

J is TRBJ1-5 and V is TRBV2, with D perhaps matching TRBD1 (6 bases). CDR3 size: 14 residues. V was cut by 6 bases and J by 6 bases, with 15 bases left in between. The germline gives CDR1 SNHLY, CDR2 FYNNEI. The CDR3 here is CASRQTGFSQPQHF. CDR3 bases: TGTGCCAGCAGACAAACAGGGTTTAGTCAGCCCCAGCATTTT.

The chain carries TRBV4-3 and TRBJ2-1, with 10 bases matching TRBD2. This CDR3 comprises 15 residues. The V and J ends lost 3 bases and 6 bases, in that order; junction bases with no gene match: 5. Germline loops: CDR1 LGHNA, CDR2 YSLEER. The CDR3 bases are TGCGCCAGCAGCCAGGCTAGCGGGAGTCCCAATGAGCAGTTCTTC. Amino acid sequence: CASSQASGSPNEQFF.

The chain employs TRBV5-1 and TRBJ1-1; a possible D gene is TRBD1 (6 bases). This CDR3 contains 15 residues. V was pared by 5 bases and J by 0 bases, with 14 bases between. The germline V gene encodes CDR1 SGHRS and CDR2 YFSETQ. The CDR3 protein is CASRRTATLNTEAFF. The CDR3 nucleotides read TGCGCCAGCAGACGGACAGCAACATTGAACACTGAAGCTTTCTTT.

To note about this clone: A read error likely explains this, since a far larger clone differs by one base. This likely comes from a read error, as the CDR3 has no conserved phenylalanine or tryptophan at its end. This chain joins TRBV5-6 and TRBJ2-7; maybe TRBD2 (5 bases). The DNA end lines up better with TRBJ2-5; the J call may be wrong. The germline gives CDR1 SGHDT, CDR2 YYEEEE. There are 14 residues in the CDR3. CDR3 DNA: TGTGCCAGCAGCTCGGTGGGGAGAGTGGAGACCCAGTACTCC. Translating it yields CASSSVGRVETQYS.

The chain employs TRBV15 and TRBJ2-5; TRBD2 matches at 11 bases. V trimming: 5 bases; J trimming: 5 bases; junction bases outside the gene matches: 7. Germline CDR1 LNHNV, CDR2 YYDKDF (reference sequence). The CDR3 extends over 15 amino acids. The CDR3 DNA reads as TGTGCCACCAGCGACCTAGCGGGAGGCGGGGAGACCCAGTACTTC. As protein: CATSDLAGGGETQYF. The full variable domain, its missing parts supplied by reference TRBV15 and TRBJ2-5, is DAMVIQNPRYQVTQFGKPVTLSCSQTLNHNVMYWYQQKSSQAPKLLFHYYDKDFNNEADTPDNFQSRRPNTSFCFLDIRSPGLGDTAMYLCATSDLAGGGETQYFGPGTRLLVL.

This chain links TRBV5-1 with TRBJ2-1; possibly TRBD1 or TRBD2 for D (6 bases each). Germline loops: CDR1 SGHRS, CDR2 YFSETQ. Trimming removed 4 bases at V and 8 bases at J, with 16 bases between. The CDR3 covers 14 residues. The CDR3 loop is CASSRDNGGDEQFF. CDR3 coding DNA: TGCGCCAGCAGCCGGGACAATGGCGGGGATGAGCAGTTCTTC.

This chain uses TRBV29-1 with TRBJ1-2; D remains unclear. The V gene's germline CDR1 is SQVTM and CDR2 ANQGSEA. The CDR3 length is 13 residues. V lost 3 bases and J lost 3, with 11 bases in between. CDR3 loop: CSVDVRADYGYTF. DNA of the CDR3: TGCAGCGTTGACGTTAGGGCAGACTATGGCTACACCTTC.

The chain carries TRBV7-2 and TRBJ1-1; TRBD1 matches at 9 bases. The CDR3 is 14 amino acids. J was trimmed by 2 bases and V by 5 bases; bases with no gene match: 3. Germline CDR1 and CDR2: SGHTA and FQGNSA. The CDR3 coding sequence is TGTGCCAGCAGCAAACAGGGGGCTAACACTGAAGCTTTCTTT. It yields the protein CASSKQGANTEAFF. Full variable domain (missing parts from reference TRBV7-2 and TRBJ1-1): GAGVSQSPSNKVTEKGKDVELRCDPISGHTALYWYRQSLGQGLEFLIYFQGNSAPDKSGLPSDRFSAERTGGSVSTLTIQRTQQEDSAVYLCASSKQGANTEAFFGQGTRLTVV.

This chain uses TRBV29-1 with TRBJ2-7; D gene unclear. This CDR3 has 13 amino acids. Trimming removed 8 bases at V and 0 bases at J, with 14 bases between. Germline CDR1 is SQVTM and CDR2 is ANQGSEA. DNA for the CDR3: TGCAGCATATCCAACGGCAACTCCTACGAGCAGTACTTC. Amino acids: CSISNGNSYEQYF.

The chain carries TRBV5-1 and TRBJ2-3, with a possible D match to TRBD2 (5 bases). V lost 5 bases to trimming and J lost 2 bases, with 15 bases between them. Germline V gene sequence: CDR1 SGHRS, CDR2 YFSETQ. CDR3 length equals 15 residues. CDR3 in DNA: TGCGCCAGCAGATCGGGATCCGCCTCCACAGATACGCAGTATTTT. This encodes CASRSGSASTDTQYF.

This chain connects TRBV6-5 to TRBJ2-1; 7 nucleotides align to TRBD2. With 4 bases clipped from V and 0 bases from J, the junction kept 6 bases outside the gene matches. Germline values: CDR1 MNHEY, CDR2 SVGAGI. This CDR3 is built from 16 residues. In nucleotides, the CDR3 is TGTGCCAGCAGTTTCGACAGCGGGAACTCCTACAATGAGCAGTTCTTC. Amino acid sequence: CASSFDSGNSYNEQFF.

The rearrangement links TRBV27 to TRBJ2-1; 13 positions match TRBD2. The CDR3 length is 16 residues. J lost 10 bases, V lost 2 bases, and 8 bases had no gene match. Germline V lookup: CDR1 MNHEY, CDR2 SMNVEV (reference sequence). The CDR3 loop reads CASSLRLAGGAGEQFF. Here the CDR3 DNA reads TGTGCCAGCAGTTTACGACTAGCGGGAGGTGCCGGGGAGCAGTTCTTC.

V usage is TRBV11-2 and J usage is TRBJ2-1, with TRBD2 matching over 11 bases. The CDR3 is 14 residues long. Per the germline V gene, CDR1 is SGHAT and CDR2 is FQNNGV. V was pared by 5 bases and J by 15 bases, with 12 bases of the junction left unmatched. The CDR3 spells CASSPPLLAGEGFF. The CDR3 DNA is TGTGCCAGCAGCCCACCCTTACTAGCGGGGGAGGGGTTCTTC.

V usage is TRBV11-3 and J usage is TRBJ2-1, with 9 bases matching TRBD1. Germline V gene data show CDR1 as SGHNT and CDR2 as YENEEA. The CDR3 is 13 amino acids. V trimming: 4 bases; J trimming: 9 bases; junction bases outside the gene matches: 4. CDR3 residues: CASSSQGAAEQFF. The CDR3 DNA reads as TGTGCCAGCAGCTCACAGGGGGCAGCTGAGCAGTTCTTC.

The V gene is TRBV7-2, the J gene TRBJ2-2; tentative D call: TRBD2 (5 bases). Trimming cost V 1 base and J 5 bases, with 11 bases left between them. CDR3 length: 15 residues. Germline V gene lookup returns CDR1 SGHTA and CDR2 FQGNSA. The CDR3 reads CASSLVRGSTGELFF. CDR3 coding DNA: TGTGCCAGCAGCTTAGTTCGGGGTAGTACCGGGGAGCTGTTTTTT. Using reference TRBV7-2 and TRBJ2-2 for the parts outside the CDR3, the full variable domain is GAGVSQSPSNKVTEKGKDVELRCDPISGHTALYWYRQSLGQGLEFLIYFQGNSAPDKSGLPSDRFSAERTGGSVSTLTIQRTQQEDSAVYLCASSLVRGSTGELFFGEGSRLTVL.

The CDR3: CASSVGGSRTDTQYF. CDR3 sequence (DNA): TGTGCCAGCAGCGTAGGCGGATCCCGCACAGATACGCAGTATTTT. This chain connects TRBV9 to TRBJ2-3; D unclear. The CDR3 runs 15 residues. CDR1 is SGDLS, CDR2 YYNGEE, per germline. V was pared by 0 bases and J by 1 base, with 9 bases between. Using reference TRBV9 and TRBJ2-3 for the parts outside the CDR3, the full variable domain is DSGVTQTPKHLITATGQRVTLRCSPRSGDLSVYWYQQSLDQGLQFLIQYYNGEERAKGNILERFSAQQFPDLHSELNLSSLELGDSALYFCASSVGGSRTDTQYFGPGTRLTVL.

As for this clone: One base separates it from a far larger clone, so it is likely a read error. The V call is TRBV4-1, the J call TRBJ2-3; tentatively, D is TRBD1 (5 bases). CDR1 is MGHRA, CDR2 YSYEKL, per germline. Trimming cost V 4 bases and J 1 base, with 24 bases left between them. The CDR3 runs to 19 residues. The CDR3 here is CASSPNLWHRPLGTDTQYF. The DNA of the CDR3 is TGCGCCAGCAGCCCCAATTTGTGGCACAGGCCCTTAGGCACAGATACGCAGTATTTT.

This chain links TRBV28 with TRBJ2-5; D gene unclear. Germline CDR1 MDHEN, CDR2 SYDVKM. The germline V and J ends were trimmed by 5 bases and 6 bases, with 10 bases remaining between them. CDR3 size: 12 residues. The CDR3 loop is CASSTYTKTQYF. DNA for the CDR3: TGTGCCAGCAGTACCTATACTAAGACCCAGTACTTC.

The rearrangement links TRBV5-4 to TRBJ2-1; TRBD2 aligns across 12 bases. Trimming cost V 3 bases and J 2 bases; bases outside gene matches: 6. Per germline, CDR1 SGHNT and CDR2 YYREEE (reference sequence). The CDR3 is 17 amino acids. CDR3 nucleotides: TGTGCCAGCAGCTCCCGGACTAGCGGGGCCGCCTACAATGAGCAGTTCTTC. This translates into CASSSRTSGAAYNEQFF.

This chain links TRBV7-2 with TRBJ2-7; D gene ambiguous. Germline V CDR1 and CDR2: SGHTA, FQGNSA. V lost 5 bases to trimming and J lost 0 bases, with 8 bases between them. This CDR3 is 13 amino acids long. Here the CDR3 reads CASSGGLSYEQYF. The CDR3 DNA follows: TGTGCCAGCAGCGGCGGCCTCTCCTACGAGCAGTACTTC.

V and J are TRBV28 and TRBJ1-1; TRBD1 aligns across 9 bases. Germline V gives CDR1 MDHEN, CDR2 SYDVKM. V was pared by 6 bases and J by 0 bases, with 8 bases of the junction left unmatched. CDR3 length equals 16 residues. The CDR3 protein is CASSLTWDRVNTEAFF. In DNA form, the CDR3 reads TGTGCCAGCAGCCTGACTTGGGACAGGGTGAACACTGAAGCTTTCTTT.